The rows below give T cell receptor beta chains drawn from one sample of a study of CD8 T cells in ankylosing spondylitis. TCRdb reprocessed the 5' RACE reads via MiXCR and lists one record per CDR3 protein. The sample consists of 200,000 to 300,000 distinct CDR3 sequences, more than 20% of them appearing once. The sample comprised blood, either unsorted or a sorted T cell fraction (not recorded which). These receptors were taken from a male donor with ankylosing spondylitis or in good health (not recorded which). Both conserved end residues are part of each CDR3. D genes are given only for firm matches. Clone size is shown for a subset of rows, as once, few, many or a class of expanded clone.

V gene: TRBV20-1
D gene: TRBD1
J gene: TRBJ2-5
clone size: -
CDR3 DNA: TGCAGTGCTAGAGGCCTGGACAGGGTAGGAGAGACCCAGTACTTC
CDR3 protein: CSARGLDRVGETQYF

V gene: TRBV20-1
D gene: -
J gene: TRBJ2-3
clone size: few
CDR3 DNA: TGCAGTGCTAGAGATCTTAGGAGACAAGGGGGCACAGATACGCAGTATTTT
CDR3 protein: CSARDLRRQGGTDTQYF

V gene: TRBV29-1
D gene: TRBD2
J gene: TRBJ2-1
clone size: many
CDR3 DNA: TGCAGCGCTCGCGGACTAGCGGCGTCCAGTGAGCAGTTCTTC
CDR3 protein: CSARGLAASSEQFF

V gene: TRBV29-1
D gene: -
J gene: TRBJ2-1
clone size: -
CDR3 DNA: TGCAGCGCTCAAAGGGGACCCTTATACAATGAGCAGTTCTTC
CDR3 protein: CSAQRGPLYNEQFF

V gene: TRBV7-2
D gene: -
J gene: TRBJ1-5
clone size: few
CDR3 DNA: TGTGCCAGCAGCCAAGGGGTGAGGGTCGATCAGCCCCAGCATTTT
CDR3 protein: CASSQGVRVDQPQHF

V gene: TRBV3-1
D gene: TRBD1
J gene: TRBJ1-2
clone size: many
CDR3 DNA: TGTGCCAGCAGGCGACAGGGGGCTGTCTATGGCTACACCTTC
CDR3 protein: CASRRQGAVYGYTF

V gene: TRBV7-2
D gene: -
J gene: TRBJ2-2
clone size: -
CDR3 DNA: TGTGCCAGCAGCCGCCCGGGTTGGACCGGGGAGCTGTTTTTT
CDR3 protein: CASSRPGWTGELFF

V gene: TRBV20-1
D gene: -
J gene: TRBJ2-5
clone size: many
CDR3 DNA: TGCAGTGCACCCACGGACATCCAAGAGACCCAGTACTTC
CDR3 protein: CSAPTDIQETQYF

V gene: TRBV20-1
D gene: TRBD1
J gene: TRBJ2-5
clone size: many
CDR3 DNA: TGCAGTGCCGTACAGGGGGCGGAGACCCAGTACTTC
CDR3 protein: CSAVQGAETQYF

V gene: TRBV5-6
D gene: -
J gene: TRBJ2-1
clone size: -
CDR3 DNA: TGTGCCAGCAGCTACGTAAACACCCCAAATGAGCAGTTCTTC
CDR3 protein: CASSYVNTPNEQFF

V gene: TRBV7-9
D gene: -
J gene: TRBJ1-6
clone size: many
CDR3 DNA: TGTGCCAGCAGCTTAGCGCGGCAGGGAAGTTCACCCCTCCACTTT
CDR3 protein: CASSLARQGSSPLHF

V gene: TRBV20-1
D gene: -
J gene: TRBJ2-5
clone size: few
CDR3 DNA: TGCAGTGCTAGGCCCGGGACCTACCAAGAGACCCAGTACTTC
CDR3 protein: CSARPGTYQETQYF

V gene: TRBV7-2
D gene: -
J gene: TRBJ2-1
clone size: -
CDR3 DNA: TGTGCCAGCAGCCACCGGAACGGCAATGAGCAGTTCTTC
CDR3 protein: CASSHRNGNEQFF

V gene: TRBV7-2
D gene: -
J gene: TRBJ2-1
clone size: -
CDR3 DNA: TGTGCCAGCAGCAAGGGACCAGCCAATGAGCAGTTCTTC
CDR3 protein: CASSKGPANEQFF

V gene: TRBV7-2
D gene: TRBD2
J gene: TRBJ2-3
clone size: -
CDR3 DNA: TGTGCCAGCAGCTGGGGACTAGCGGGGGGGCCCGATACGCAGTATTTT
CDR3 protein: CASSWGLAGGPDTQYF

V gene: TRBV29-1
D gene: -
J gene: TRBJ2-7
clone size: few
CDR3 DNA: TGCAGCGTTGAAGAGGTAACAGCCAACGAGCAGTACTTC
CDR3 protein: CSVEEVTANEQYF

V gene: TRBV6-1
D gene: TRBD1
J gene: TRBJ1-5
clone size: -
CDR3 DNA: TGTGCCAGCAGGCCACAGGGGGTAGTCAATCAGCCCCAGCATTTT
CDR3 protein: CASRPQGVVNQPQHF

V gene: TRBV12-3/TRBV12-4
D gene: TRBD1
J gene: TRBJ1-2
clone size: once
CDR3 DNA: TGTGCCAGCAGTTCGAATCACAGGGGCGACTATGGCTACACCTTC
CDR3 protein: CASSSNHRGDYGYTF

V gene: TRBV12-3/TRBV12-4
D gene: TRBD1
J gene: TRBJ2-7
clone size: -
CDR3 DNA: TGTGCCAGCAGTTTAGAAGGGGACAGGGGCGAGCAGTACTTC
CDR3 protein: CASSLEGDRGEQYF

V gene: TRBV29-1
D gene: -
J gene: TRBJ2-5
clone size: -
CDR3 DNA: TGCAGCGCCGGACGGCGTGAGGAGACCCAGTACTTC
CDR3 protein: CSAGRREETQYF

V gene: TRBV12-3/TRBV12-4
D gene: TRBD1
J gene: TRBJ1-4
clone size: many
CDR3 DNA: TGTGCCAGCAACACAGGGGACAAACTGTTTTTT
CDR3 protein: CASNTGDKLFF

V gene: TRBV20-1
D gene: TRBD2
J gene: TRBJ2-7
clone size: -
CDR3 DNA: TGCAGTGCCACACCTAGCGGGGGGACTTACGAGCAGTACTTC
CDR3 protein: CSATPSGGTYEQYF

V gene: TRBV20-1
D gene: -
J gene: TRBJ1-2
clone size: many
CDR3 DNA: TGCAGTGTGGCAGCTATTAACTATGGCTACACCTTC
CDR3 protein: CSVAAINYGYTF

V gene: TRBV12-3/TRBV12-4
D gene: TRBD2
J gene: TRBJ2-5
clone size: few
CDR3 DNA: TGTGCCAGCAGTTCAACGACTAGCGCCGAGACCCAGTACTTC
CDR3 protein: CASSSTTSAETQYF

V gene: TRBV20-1
D gene: -
J gene: TRBJ2-1
clone size: -
CDR3 DNA: TGCAGTGCTAGAGGGGGGGGGCTAAACAATGAGCAGTTCTTC
CDR3 protein: CSARGGGLNNEQFF

V gene: TRBV29-1
D gene: -
J gene: TRBJ2-7
clone size: few
CDR3 DNA: TGCAGCGTTGTCCGGACGGCTAGCTCCTACGAGCAGTACTTC
CDR3 protein: CSVVRTASSYEQYF

V gene: TRBV9
D gene: -
J gene: TRBJ2-3
clone size: few
CDR3 DNA: TGTGCCAGCAGCGTAGTGGAGGGACCAGATACGCAGTATTTT
CDR3 protein: CASSVVEGPDTQYF

V gene: TRBV20-1
D gene: -
J gene: TRBJ2-7
clone size: many
CDR3 DNA: TGCAGTGCCACTACTGGCAACTACGAGCAGTACTTC
CDR3 protein: CSATTGNYEQYF

V gene: TRBV29-1
D gene: -
J gene: TRBJ2-2
clone size: -
CDR3 DNA: TGCAGCGTTGGGTCGGGAAACACCGGGGAGCTGTTTTTT
CDR3 protein: CSVGSGNTGELFF

V gene: TRBV27
D gene: -
J gene: TRBJ1-5
clone size: -
CDR3 DNA: TGTGCCAGCGGCTTCGTGGGTAGCAATCAGCCCCAGCATTTT
CDR3 protein: CASGFVGSNQPQHF

V gene: TRBV10-3
D gene: -
J gene: TRBJ2-3
clone size: many
CDR3 DNA: TGTGCCACCGCCCTGGAAGGGGGTAACGCAGATACGCAGTATTTT
CDR3 protein: CATALEGGNADTQYF

V gene: TRBV20-1
D gene: -
J gene: TRBJ2-3
clone size: -
CDR3 DNA: TGCAGTGCTCCCCTAGGGGCGCCCACAGATACGCAGTATTTT
CDR3 protein: CSAPLGAPTDTQYF

V gene: TRBV12-3/TRBV12-4
D gene: TRBD2
J gene: TRBJ2-7
clone size: -
CDR3 DNA: TGTGCCAGCAGGGCTAGCGGGGAAATCTCCTACGAGCAGTACTTC
CDR3 protein: CASRASGEISYEQYF

V gene: TRBV20-1
D gene: TRBD1
J gene: TRBJ2-5
clone size: -
CDR3 DNA: TGCAGTGCTACCCGGGACAGGGGGCGTGAGACCCAGTACTTC
CDR3 protein: CSATRDRGRETQYF

V gene: TRBV6-1
D gene: -
J gene: TRBJ2-1
clone size: few
CDR3 DNA: TGTGCCAGCAGGACCTTCGTTCGTAACAATGAGCAGTTCTTC
CDR3 protein: CASRTFVRNNEQFF

V gene: TRBV12-3/TRBV12-4
D gene: -
J gene: TRBJ2-1
clone size: -
CDR3 DNA: TGTGCCAGCAGCAACAGGGACGACAATGAGCAGTTCTTC
CDR3 protein: CASSNRDDNEQFF

V gene: TRBV12-3/TRBV12-4
D gene: TRBD2
J gene: TRBJ2-4
clone size: -
CDR3 DNA: TGTGCCAGCAGCCCTGGACTAGCGGGGGTACTAGCCAAAAACATTCAGTACTTC
CDR3 protein: CASSPGLAGVLAKNIQYF

V gene: TRBV10-3
D gene: -
J gene: TRBJ2-5
clone size: few
CDR3 DNA: TGTGCCATCAACTACCCCCCGACGGAGGACCAAGAGACCCAGTACTTC
CDR3 protein: CAINYPPTEDQETQYF

V gene: TRBV12-3/TRBV12-4
D gene: TRBD1
J gene: TRBJ2-2
clone size: many
CDR3 DNA: TGTGCCAGCAGTTTTAGGACAGGCATCACCGGGGAGCTGTTTTTT
CDR3 protein: CASSFRTGITGELFF

V gene: TRBV5-1
D gene: -
J gene: TRBJ2-6
clone size: -
CDR3 DNA: TGCGCCAGCAAAAGTACCCAGAGTATCTCTGGGGCCAACGTCCTGACTTTC
CDR3 protein: CASKSTQSISGANVLTF

V gene: TRBV6-6
D gene: -
J gene: TRBJ1-5
clone size: -
CDR3 DNA: TGTGCCAGCAGTTCGGGAGATCAGCCCCAGCATTTT
CDR3 protein: CASSSGDQPQHF

V gene: TRBV10-3
D gene: -
J gene: TRBJ2-3
clone size: -
CDR3 DNA: TGTGCCTCCCACACGGGTCAGGCAGATACGCAGTATTTT
CDR3 protein: CASHTGQADTQYF

V gene: TRBV7-8
D gene: -
J gene: TRBJ2-7
clone size: -
CDR3 DNA: TGTGCCAGCAGCGACGGGGGTGGCTACGAGCAGTACTTC
CDR3 protein: CASSDGGGYEQYF

V gene: TRBV12-3/TRBV12-4
D gene: -
J gene: TRBJ2-7
clone size: -
CDR3 DNA: TGTGCCAGCAGAGGGGGGGGGTTTGCGGAGCAGTACTTC
CDR3 protein: CASRGGGFAEQYF

V gene: TRBV7-8
D gene: -
J gene: TRBJ2-3
clone size: -
CDR3 DNA: TGTGCCAGCAGCTTAGCTTCCAGACTCACAGATACGCAGTATTTT
CDR3 protein: CASSLASRLTDTQYF

V gene: TRBV2
D gene: TRBD2
J gene: TRBJ2-2
clone size: -
CDR3 DNA: TGTGCCAGCAGTGCCCTGAGATTAAGCGGGGACACCGGGGAGCTGTTTTTT
CDR3 protein: CASSALRLSGDTGELFF

V gene: TRBV15
D gene: -
J gene: TRBJ2-1
clone size: many
CDR3 DNA: TGTGCCACCAGCAGAGCTACTAGCCTGCTGGGGAATGAGCAGTTCTTC
CDR3 protein: CATSRATSLLGNEQFF

V gene: TRBV7-2
D gene: -
J gene: TRBJ2-7
clone size: many
CDR3 DNA: TGTGCCAGCAGCCAGGGAGGCACCTACGAGCAGTACTTC
CDR3 protein: CASSQGGTYEQYF

V gene: TRBV20-1
D gene: -
J gene: TRBJ1-5
clone size: many
CDR3 DNA: TGCAGTGCTAGAAGCACGTCGGGGGGTTATCAGCCCCAGCATTTT
CDR3 protein: CSARSTSGGYQPQHF

V gene: TRBV19
D gene: -
J gene: TRBJ2-7
clone size: -
CDR3 DNA: TGTGCCAGTAGTGGAACAACAGGGTCACGGTCCTACGAGCAGTACTTC
CDR3 protein: CASSGTTGSRSYEQYF

V gene: TRBV10-3
D gene: -
J gene: TRBJ2-7
clone size: -
CDR3 DNA: TGTGCCATCAGTGAGGGGGTCTTAAGCTCCTACGAGCAGTACTTC
CDR3 protein: CAISEGVLSSYEQYF

V gene: TRBV20-1
D gene: -
J gene: TRBJ2-7
clone size: -
CDR3 DNA: TGCAGTGCTAGAGAAGCCTACGAGCAGTACTTC
CDR3 protein: CSAREAYEQYF

V gene: TRBV6-1
D gene: -
J gene: TRBJ2-2
clone size: few
CDR3 DNA: TGTGCCACCGGTACAGGGTCATTCGGGGAGCTGTTTTTT
CDR3 protein: CATGTGSFGELFF

V gene: TRBV5-5
D gene: -
J gene: TRBJ1-1
clone size: many
CDR3 DNA: TGTGCCAGCAGCAAGACAGTCAACACTGAAGCTTTCTTT
CDR3 protein: CASSKTVNTEAFF

V gene: TRBV10-3
D gene: TRBD1
J gene: TRBJ2-5
clone size: many
CDR3 DNA: TGTGCCACCCAGGGGGTAGGGGAGACCCAGTACTTC
CDR3 protein: CATQGVGETQYF

V gene: TRBV29-1
D gene: TRBD2
J gene: TRBJ2-7
clone size: many
CDR3 DNA: TGCAGCGTTGTAACTAGCGGGGGAATCTACGAGCAGTACTTC
CDR3 protein: CSVVTSGGIYEQYF

V gene: TRBV10-3
D gene: TRBD1
J gene: TRBJ2-1
clone size: once
CDR3 DNA: TGTGCCATCAGTGAGGGGCAGGGGGCAGGTGAGCAGTTCTTC
CDR3 protein: CAISEGQGAGEQFF

V gene: TRBV5-5
D gene: TRBD1
J gene: TRBJ2-7
clone size: -
CDR3 DNA: TGTGCCAGCAGCTTGGTGGGGGGACAGGAGACCTACGAGCAGTACTTC
CDR3 protein: CASSLVGGQETYEQYF

V gene: TRBV5-1
D gene: TRBD1
J gene: TRBJ2-1
clone size: few
CDR3 DNA: TGCGCCAGCAGCGCACAGGGACAGGGTAGTTACAATGAGCAGTTCTTC
CDR3 protein: CASSAQGQGSYNEQFF

V gene: TRBV28
D gene: TRBD2
J gene: TRBJ2-5
clone size: -
CDR3 DNA: TGTGCCAGCACAGGACTAGCGAATTACCAAGAGACCCAGTACTTC
CDR3 protein: CASTGLANYQETQYF